These 20 T cell receptor beta chains were sequenced from one sample in a study of blood T cell repertoires in COVID-19 (dated by TCRdb to 2019 to 2021). Library creation used the immunoSEQ multiplex PCR assay. The clones in this table, taken by TCRdb from immuneACCESS, are in-frame only. Not every clone is retained; where verified, under half of the shortfall comes from an unresolved V gene, and the cause of the rest is unknown. In all, the sample holds 100,000 to 130,000 clones, and around 89% of those were seen once. The ten most abundant clones make up roughly 6.6% of the sample. The sequencing sample was made of peripheral blood. All receptors come from a man aged 50 to 60 with active or convalescent COVID-19.

The V and J genes are TRBV5-6 and TRBJ2-3, with 9 nucleotides matching TRBD2. The V and J ends lost 3 bases and 0 bases, in that order; junction bases with no gene match: 8. This CDR3 spans 17 amino acids. Germline V CDR1 and CDR2: SGHDT, YYEEEE. CDR3 nucleotides: TGTGCCAGCAGCTCCTCCGGGACTAGCAGTAGCACAGATACGCAGTATTTT. The encoded protein is CASSSSGTSSSTDTQYF. The full variable domain, rest sourced from reference TRBV5-6 and TRBJ2-3, is DAGVTQSPTHLIKTRGQQVTLRCSPKSGHDTVSWYQQALGQGPQFIFQYYEEEERQRGNFPDRFSGHQFPNYSSELNVNALLLGDSALYLCASSSSGTSSSTDTQYFGPGTRLTVL.

The J gene is TRBJ1-5, the V gene TRBV5-1; weak D call: TRBD1 (5 bases). The CDR3 covers 14 residues. CDR1 is SGHRS and CDR2 is YFSETQ in the germline V gene. With 3 bases removed from V and 7 bases from J, the gap between germline ends came to 14 bases. CDR3 DNA: TGCGCCAGCAGCTCCCAGGGAGGAGGCCAGCCCCAGCATTTT. This encodes CASSSQGGGQPQHF.

This clone was seen only a few times. V usage is TRBV28 and J usage is TRBJ2-5; 10 bases line up with TRBD2. J gave up 4 bases and V 8 bases, and 1 base lay outside the gene matches. Germline assignment: CDR1 MDHEN and CDR2 SYDVKM. The CDR3 contains 12 residues. As DNA, the CDR3 is TGTGCCAGCCGACTAGCGGGAGAGACCCAGTACTTC. Its protein is CASRLAGETQYF.

The chain is built from TRBV12-3 or TRBV12-4 and TRBJ1-5; D unresolved. The CDR3 length is 13 residues. V was trimmed by 3 bases and J by 6 bases, leaving 9 bases between them. In DNA, the CDR3 is TGTGCCAGCAGTTTCGGGAGGTCTCAGCCCCAGCATTTT. The encoded protein is CASSFGRSQPQHF.

The rearrangement links TRBV6-6 to TRBJ2-7; TRBD1 might be the D (6 bases). The CDR3 sequence is 15 residues long. V lost 4 bases and J lost 4, with 17 bases in between. Germline V gene data show CDR1 as MNHNY and CDR2 as SVGAGI (reference sequence). CDR3 in amino acids: CASSSPGKGEYEQYF. CDR3 coding DNA: TGTGCCAGCAGTTCCCCGGGAAAGGGGGAGTACGAGCAGTACTTC.

This clone has just a few counts. CDR3 in amino acids: CASSNLRDTQYF. The CDR3 DNA reads TGTGCCAGTAGTAATTTGAGAGATACGCAGTATTTT. V and J are TRBV19 and TRBJ2-3; unclear D gene. V was pared by 4 bases and J by 5 bases, with 7 bases between. The germline V gene encodes CDR1 LNHDA and CDR2 SQIVND (reference sequence). The CDR3 extends over 12 amino acids.

V and J are TRBV3-1 (or the pseudogene TRBV3-2) and TRBJ2-1; D may be TRBD1 (6 bases). The CDR3 spans 14 residues. Looked up from germline, CDR1 is LGHDT and CDR2 is YNNKEL (reference sequence). The V end was cut by 2 bases, the J end by 6 bases, with 11 bases between. Here the CDR3 DNA reads TGTGCCAGCAGCCAATACAGGGACGGCAATGAGCAGTTCTTC. The encoded protein is CASSQYRDGNEQFF.

V and J are TRBV5-4 and TRBJ2-1; 9 nucleotides line up with TRBD2. Germline assignment: CDR1 SGHNT and CDR2 YYREEE (reference sequence). The CDR3 sequence is 15 residues long. V trimming: 0 bases; J trimming: 7 bases; junction bases outside the gene matches: 5. In DNA, the CDR3 is TGTGCCAGCAGCTTGGTGGGCGGGAGGGCGAATGAGCAGTTCTTC. Residues: CASSLVGGRANEQFF. The whole variable domain, remainder taken from reference TRBV5-4 and TRBJ2-1, is ETGVTQSPTHLIKTRGQQVTLRCSSQSGHNTVSWYQQALGQGPQFIFQYYREEENGRGNFPPRFSGLQFPNYSSELNVNALELDDSALYLCASSLVGGRANEQFFGPGTRLTVL.

In DNA form, the CDR3 reads TGTGCCAGCAAATCTAGGACTAGCGGGAGCCCCGAGCAGTACTTC. Translated, it gives CASKSRTSGSPEQYF. The chain links TRBV2 to TRBJ2-7, with TRBD2 matching 13 bases. CDR3 length: 15 residues. V trimming: 7 bases; J trimming: 6 bases; junction bases outside the gene matches: 9. Germline V CDR1 and CDR2: SNHLY, FYNNEI.

V gene TRBV27 combines with J gene TRBJ1-6; tentative D call: TRBD1 (5 bases). The CDR3 is made up of 15 amino acids. In germline, CDR1 is MNHEY, CDR2 SMNVEV (reference sequence). Trimming took off 0 bases at V and 9 bases at J, with 12 bases between the two ends. The DNA of the CDR3 is TGTGCCAGCAGTTTATCGCGGGGGACGAGTTCACCCCTCCACTTT. It encodes CASSLSRGTSSPLHF.

The chain uses TRBV27 and TRBJ1-1, with unresolved D. The length of the CDR3 is 13 residues. Germline values: CDR1 MNHEY, CDR2 SMNVEV (reference sequence). V was trimmed by 0 bases and J by 8 bases, leaving 10 bases between them. The CDR3 loop is CASSLSPFSEAFF. In DNA, the CDR3 is TGTGCCAGCAGTTTATCTCCGTTTTCGGAAGCTTTCTTT.

V is TRBV2 and J is TRBJ1-1, with a weak D call TRBD1 (6 bases). Germline CDR1 reads SNHLY; CDR2 reads FYNNEI. Trimming removed 8 bases from V and 0 bases from J, with 10 bases in between. The CDR3 spans 13 residues. The CDR3, as DNA: TGTGCCAGCGCCCGGACAGTGAACACTGAAGCTTTCTTT. Residues: CASARTVNTEAFF.

The chain links TRBV7-9 to TRBJ2-7; TRBD1 matches 12 bases. This CDR3 comprises 15 residues. The ends lost 5 bases at V and 6 bases at J; junction bases unmatched: 8. CDR1 is SEHNR, CDR2 FQNEAQ, per germline (reference sequence). CDR3 loop: CASSPRPGQGAEQYF. The CDR3 nucleotides are TGTGCCAGCAGCCCTAGACCGGGACAGGGGGCCGAGCAGTACTTC.

The V call is TRBV6-5, the J call TRBJ1-5; D ambiguous. This CDR3 is built from 13 residues. The V end lost 6 bases, the J end lost 5 bases, and 11 bases lay between the germline ends. The germline gives CDR1 MNHEY, CDR2 SVGAGI. CDR3 sequence reads: CASSLIGDQPQHF. CDR3 nucleotide sequence: TGTGCCAGCAGCCTCATCGGGGATCAGCCCCAGCATTTT.

This clone appeared a few times. This sequence joins TRBV11-2 and TRBJ2-7; D may be TRBD2 (6 bases). V was shortened by 4 bases and J by 1 base, with 11 bases between the two germline ends. Germline V gene data show CDR1 as SGHAT and CDR2 as FQNNGV. This CDR3 is built from 14 residues. The CDR3 region is CASSSTGGSYEQYF. CDR3 sequence (DNA): TGTGCCAGCAGCTCAACCGGGGGATCCTACGAGCAGTACTTC.

This rearrangement joins TRBV10-2 to TRBJ2-7; 7 bases fit TRBD2. V lost 7 bases, J lost 5 bases, and 8 bases stayed unmatched. Germline values: CDR1 WSHSY, CDR2 SAAADI. This CDR3 has 13 amino acids. The CDR3: CASIGTTRNEQYF. Here the CDR3 DNA reads TGCGCCAGCATAGGGACTACCCGAAACGAGCAGTACTTC.

The chain is built from TRBV4-1 and TRBJ1-4; no clear D. V lost 4 bases to trimming and J lost 6 bases, with 12 bases between them. The CDR3 loop spans 14 amino acids. Germline values: CDR1 MGHRA, CDR2 YSYEKL. CDR3 DNA: TGCGCCAGCAGCCGCCGGGTCGCCGATGAAAAACTGTTTTTT. This encodes CASSRRVADEKLFF.

The chain links TRBV5-8 to TRBJ2-5; a possible D gene is TRBD1 (5 bases). Germline-derived CDR1 and CDR2 are SGHTS and YDEGEE. V lost 6 bases to trimming and J lost 4 bases, with 16 bases between them. The CDR3 consists of 14 residues. CDR3 DNA: TGTGCCAGCAAGGGGTTATCGCTAAGAGAGACCCAGTACTTC. It is translated as CASKGLSLRETQYF. Variable domain in full (rest from reference TRBV5-8 and TRBJ2-5): EAGVTQSPTHLIKTRGQQATLRCSPISGHTSVYWYQQALGLGLQFLLWYDEGEERNRGNFPPRFSGRQFPNYSSELNVNALELEDSALYLCASKGLSLRETQYFGPGTRLLVL.

J is TRBJ1-6 and V is TRBV6-1; maybe TRBD1 (5 bases). V lost 3 bases and J 14 bases, leaving 29 bases between the germline ends. Germline-derived CDR1 and CDR2 are MNHNS and SASEGT. This CDR3 comprises 18 residues. Written as DNA, the CDR3 is TGTGCCAGCAGTGAGTTCTACTATGGGACGGGACTCGTGGGGACCCTCCACTTT. Translation gives CASSEFYYGTGLVGTLHF.

The genes are TRBV6-5 and TRBJ2-2; 8 nucleotides agree with TRBD1. The CDR3 sequence is 16 residues long. Germline V gives CDR1 MNHEY, CDR2 SVGAGI. J lost 6 bases, V lost 3 bases, and 9 bases had no gene match. Here the CDR3 reads CASSYLGTGVSGELFF. CDR3 DNA: TGTGCCAGCAGTTATTTGGGGACAGGAGTATCCGGGGAGCTGTTTTTT.